This TCR beta chain appears in the sequencing data of a study of monozygotic twins with inflammatory bowel disease. Overall study findings and caveats: Relative to healthy twins, IBD patients had fewer clonotypes in common with others, a gap that was especially apparent with disease activity. Among twins, concordant and discordant pairs did not differ in repertoire similarity, possibly from limited power. IBD patients carried less diverse TCRbeta repertoires (inverse Simpson) than healthy co-twins.

Concerning this clonotype itself: No antigen is known for it.

CDR1 and CDR2 (germline): DFQATT, SNEGSKA (reference sequence). The CDR3 consists of 15 residues. Incorporation of UMIs carrying a 6-nucleotide sample barcode was performed by template switching. For each CDR3 protein, TCRdb gives one entry from its re-call of the 5' RACE reads, without DNA. Recorded for this sample: around 140,000 distinct CDR3 sequences. Sample: blood. The chain recombines TRBV20-1 with TRBJ1-2. The clonotype originates from a human donor with ulcerative colitis or Crohn's disease, or a healthy co-twin of an affected twin (not recorded which). CDR3 sequence: CSAREGLLLGYGYTF.